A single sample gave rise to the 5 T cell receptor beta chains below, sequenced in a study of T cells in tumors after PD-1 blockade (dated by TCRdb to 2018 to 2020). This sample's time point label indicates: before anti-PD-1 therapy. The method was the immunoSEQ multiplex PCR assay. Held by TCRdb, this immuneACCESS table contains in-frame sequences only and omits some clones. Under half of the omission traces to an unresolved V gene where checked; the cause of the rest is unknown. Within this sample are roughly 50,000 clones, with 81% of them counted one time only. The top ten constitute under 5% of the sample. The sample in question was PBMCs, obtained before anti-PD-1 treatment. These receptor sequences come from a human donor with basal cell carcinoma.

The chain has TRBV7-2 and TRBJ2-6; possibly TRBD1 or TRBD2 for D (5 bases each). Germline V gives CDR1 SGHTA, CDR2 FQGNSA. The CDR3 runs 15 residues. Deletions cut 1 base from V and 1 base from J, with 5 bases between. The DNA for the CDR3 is TGTGCCAGCAGCTTAGGGGGGTCTGGGGCCAACGTCCTGACTTTC. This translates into CASSLGGSGANVLTF.

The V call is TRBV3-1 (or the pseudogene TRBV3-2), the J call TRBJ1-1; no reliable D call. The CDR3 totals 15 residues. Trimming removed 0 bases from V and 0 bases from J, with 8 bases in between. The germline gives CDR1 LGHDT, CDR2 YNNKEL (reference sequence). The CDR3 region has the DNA TGTGCCAGCAGCCAAGATGGTGCGGTGAACACTGAAGCTTTCTTT. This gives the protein CASSQDGAVNTEAFF.

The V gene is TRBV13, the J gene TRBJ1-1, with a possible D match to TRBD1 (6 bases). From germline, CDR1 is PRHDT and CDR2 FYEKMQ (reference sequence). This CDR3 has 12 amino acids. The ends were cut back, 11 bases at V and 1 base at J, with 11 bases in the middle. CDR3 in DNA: TGTGCCTGGGGGGGCCGGAACACTGAAGCTTTCTTT. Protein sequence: CAWGGRNTEAFF.

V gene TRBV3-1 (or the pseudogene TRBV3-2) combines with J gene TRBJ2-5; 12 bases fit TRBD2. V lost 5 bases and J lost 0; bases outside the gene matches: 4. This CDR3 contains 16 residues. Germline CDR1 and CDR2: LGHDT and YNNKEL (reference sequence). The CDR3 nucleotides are TGTGCCAGCAGCTCCCGACTAGCGGGGGACCAAGAGACCCAGTACTTC. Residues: CASSSRLAGDQETQYF.

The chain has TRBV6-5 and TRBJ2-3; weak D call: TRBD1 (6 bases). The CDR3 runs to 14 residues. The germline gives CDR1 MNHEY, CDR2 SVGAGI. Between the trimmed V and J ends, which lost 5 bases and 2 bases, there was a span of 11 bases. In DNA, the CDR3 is TGTGCCAGCAGTCGGACAGTTTTCACAGATACGCAGTATTTT. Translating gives CASSRTVFTDTQYF.